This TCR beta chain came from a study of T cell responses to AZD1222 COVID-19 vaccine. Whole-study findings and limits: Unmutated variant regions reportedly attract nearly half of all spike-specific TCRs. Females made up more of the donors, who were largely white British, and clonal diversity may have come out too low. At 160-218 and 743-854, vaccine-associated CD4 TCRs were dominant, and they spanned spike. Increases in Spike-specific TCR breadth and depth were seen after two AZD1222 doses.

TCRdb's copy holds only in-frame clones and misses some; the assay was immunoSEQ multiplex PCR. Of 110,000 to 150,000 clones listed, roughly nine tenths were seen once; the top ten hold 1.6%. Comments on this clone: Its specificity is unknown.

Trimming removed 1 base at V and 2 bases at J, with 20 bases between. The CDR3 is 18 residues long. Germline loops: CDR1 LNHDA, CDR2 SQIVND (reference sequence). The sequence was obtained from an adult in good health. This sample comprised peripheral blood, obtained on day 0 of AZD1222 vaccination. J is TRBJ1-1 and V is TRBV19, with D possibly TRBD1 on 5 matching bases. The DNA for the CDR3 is TGTGCCAGTAGTATAGGGGCATGGGGGGTCGGGAGAAACACTGAAGCTTTCTTT. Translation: CASSIGAWGVGRNTEAFF. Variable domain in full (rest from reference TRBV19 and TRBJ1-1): DGGITQSPKYLFRKEGQNVTLSCEQNLNHDAMYWYRQDPGQGLRLIYYSQIVNDFQKGDIAEGYSVSREKKESFPLTVTSAQKNPTAFYLCASSIGAWGVGRNTEAFFGQGTRLTVV.